This T cell receptor (beta chain) was documented in a study of CD8+CD57+ T cells in acquired aplastic anemia. V dropped 5 bases and J dropped 2 bases, with 22 bases sitting between them. This CDR3 is 18 amino acids long. Looked up from germline, CDR1 is LGHNT and CDR2 is FRNRAP. Broader study findings: Patients and controls were found to share twenty-nine CD8+ CDR3 sequences. A significant difference in CD8+ Simpson's diversity between patients and controls was not found.

CDR3 and TCR beta VDJ profiling relied on genomic DNA as the template. TCRdb called the reads again in MiXCR, with one record for every CDR3 protein. There are about 220,000 distinct CDR3 sequences in the sample; roughly 35% occur only once, and around 1.1% lies in the top ten. About this clonotype itself: The antigen is not known.

The sequenced material came from sorted CD4+, CD8+, or CD8+CD57+ T cells (not recorded which) from PBMCs. The rearrangement joins TRBV12-5 to TRBJ1-5, with D possibly matching TRBD1 (5 bases). The TCR originated in a human donor in good health, serving as a control. The CDR3 region is CASGADVWGTLRNQPQHF. DNA of the CDR3: TGTGCTAGTGGTGCGGATGTTTGGGGGACTCTGCGCAATCAGCCCCAGCATTTT.